This T cell receptor (beta chain) is drawn from a study of blood T cells in healthy people across ages. Across the study: When template switching was applied, about one barcoded beta molecule was captured per two T cells.

A second PCR of about 6 to 11 cycles used a sample-barcoded 5' primer and a J-beta primer mix. TCRdb ran MiXCR on the 5' RACE reads and lists one entry per CDR3 protein. The sample has around 1,500,000 distinct CDR3 sequences; under 30% are singletons. Of note for this clonotype: Its cognate antigen is unknown.

The study, taken as a whole, reports: While age rose, TCR beta diversity per million T cells dropped in a roughly linear way. Bulk PBMC profiling left naive and antigen-experienced comparisons inconclusive.

The germline gives CDR1 LGHDT, CDR2 YNNKEL (reference sequence). The CDR3 sequence is 14 residues long. V shed 1 base and J shed 6 bases, with 13 bases lying between them. The receptor's source is a woman between 25 and 40 years old in good health. The J gene is TRBJ2-7, the V gene TRBV3-1, with D possibly matching TRBD1 (7 bases). Sequenced material: blood. CDR3 residues: CASSQVEGAGEQYF. CDR3 DNA sequence: TGTGCCAGCAGCCAAGTGGAGGGGGCTGGCGAGCAGTACTTC.